This T cell receptor (beta chain) came from a study of regulatory T cells in long-lasting Graves disease. This clonotype was observed many times. Time point in this sample: newly diagnosed GD, antithyroid drugs for less than 3 months. After RNA was extracted from PBMCs, the TCR library was made from it. Patients were enrolled at an endocrinology department in Xi'an, China. CDR1 is MDHEN, CDR2 SYDVKM, per germline. V lost 3 bases, J lost 2 bases, and 11 bases lay in between. The CDR3 length is 14 residues. Researchers made TCR beta libraries by using iRepertoire HTBI primers and running Arm-PCR on CDR3 regions. MiXCR, applied by TCRdb to the multiplex PCR reads, yields one record per CDR3 protein. The sample includes hundreds of thousands of distinct CDR3 sequences, 9.5% to 15% of them seen just once. The same specimen was also included in a second study, on T cells in Graves' hyperthyroidism and ophthalmopathy.

The material sequenced was peripheral blood mononuclear cells (PBMCs), taken at new diagnosis, from a patient treated with antithyroid drugs. The receptor was isolated from a woman aged 25 to 45 with Graves disease. V gene TRBV28 combines with J gene TRBJ2-7; D is perhaps TRBD1 or TRBD2 (5 bases each). CDR3 sequence reads: CASSFTGTTYEQYF. CDR3 in DNA: TGTGCCAGCAGTTTCACCGGGACCACCTACGAGCAGTACTTC.